This TCR beta chain originates from a study of CD8 T cells in Susac syndrome. With random hexamers, 0.5 to 1 ug RNA was reverse transcribed. TCRdb fed the immunoSEQ multiplex PCR reads into MiXCR, producing one record per CDR3 protein. The sample consists of around 150,000 distinct CDR3 sequences, just under 95% of them appearing once. The J segment lost 4 bases and the V segment lost 3 bases, leaving 2 bases of the junction unmatched. The CDR3 spans 13 residues. Germline CDR1 reads DFQATT; CDR2 reads SNEGSKA (reference sequence). The source of this sequence is a human donor with Susac syndrome. The chain combines TRBV20-1 with TRBJ2-7; the match to TRBD2 covers 11 bases. Sequencing used CD8+ T cells from PBMCs. In nucleotides, the CDR3 is TGCAGTGCTAGGGGACTAGCGGTGTACGAGCAGTACTTC. Encoded protein: CSARGLAVYEQYF.